Following are 30 T cell receptor beta chains from one sample sequenced in a study of cytomegalovirus exposure and HLA in healthy donors. The PCR made use of 60 Vbeta and 13 Jbeta primers. Assay used: immunoSEQ multiplex PCR; TCRdb lists only in-frame clones, some missing. The repertoire holds under 170,000 clones, with about 76% as singletons. Sequencing input: PBMCs. Receptors were obtained from a human donor in good health.

The rearrangement links TRBV10-1 to TRBJ2-5; 12 nucleotides match TRBD2. The CDR3 length is 15 residues. Germline-derived CDR1 and CDR2 are WNHNN and SYGVQD (reference sequence). J was trimmed by 4 bases and V by 6 bases; bases with no gene match: 6. The CDR3 protein is CASSPGLAGRETQYF. The CDR3, as DNA: TGCGCCAGCAGCCCCGGACTAGCGGGAAGAGAGACCCAGTACTTC.

This chain links TRBV9 with TRBJ2-5; 8 bases align to TRBD2. Trimming removed 3 bases from V and 5 bases from J; junction bases left unmatched: 6. CDR3 length: 14 residues. Germline-derived CDR1 and CDR2 are SGDLS and YYNGEE. The CDR3 spells CASSASGLVETQYF. The CDR3 DNA is TGTGCCAGCAGCGCCTCGGGACTAGTGGAGACCCAGTACTTC.

The genes are TRBV19 and TRBJ1-5; possible D gene TRBD1, 5 bases. The V end lost 1 base, the J end lost 2 bases, and 9 bases lay between the germline ends. Germline V gene sequence: CDR1 LNHDA, CDR2 SQIVND (reference sequence). The CDR3 spans 15 residues. The CDR3 sequence is CASSIVGVGNQPQHF. CDR3 nucleotide sequence: TGTGCCAGTAGTATAGTAGGGGTTGGCAATCAGCCCCAGCATTTT.

This chain uses TRBV5-6 with TRBJ2-7, with 7 bases aligning to TRBD2. Looked up from germline, CDR1 is SGHDT and CDR2 is YYEEEE. CDR3 length equals 15 residues. J lost 4 bases, V lost 4 bases, and 11 bases had no gene match. The CDR3 region is CASSLRNGAGYEQYF. Here the CDR3 DNA reads TGTGCCAGCAGCCTACGAAACGGAGCGGGATACGAGCAGTACTTC.

The rearrangement uses TRBV19 and TRBJ1-1; 10 nucleotides agree with TRBD1. Germline CDR1 LNHDA, CDR2 SQIVND (reference sequence). The CDR3 contains 12 residues. CDR3 residues: CGTWTGGTEAFF. The CDR3, as DNA: TGTGGTACCTGGACAGGGGGCACTGAAGCTTTCTTT.

The sample holds a few counts of this clone. This chain links TRBV19 with TRBJ2-3; D gene uncertain. Germline V gene data show CDR1 as LNHDA and CDR2 as SQIVND (reference sequence). The ends were cut back, 3 bases at V and 2 bases at J, with 9 bases in the middle. The CDR3 is 14 residues long. As DNA, the CDR3 is TGTGCCAGTAGTATCGGCACAGACACAGATACGCAGTATTTT. Protein: CASSIGTDTDTQYF.

The sample holds a few counts of this clone. Here the CDR3 reads CATSTHGGTGGPQPQHF. DNA for the CDR3: TGTGCCACCAGCACACACGGCGGGACAGGGGGCCCTCAGCCCCAGCATTTT. The chain has TRBV15 and TRBJ1-5; 12 positions agree with TRBD1. Germline V gene sequence: CDR1 LNHNV, CDR2 YYDKDF (reference sequence). The CDR3 runs to 17 residues. The trim removed 4 bases at V and 6 bases at J, leaving 10 bases unmatched. The full variable domain, rest sourced from reference TRBV15 and TRBJ1-5, is DAMVIQNPRYQVTQFGKPVTLSCSQTLNHNVMYWYQQKSSQAPKLLFHYYDKDFNNEADTPDNFQSRRPNTSFCFLDIRSPGLGDTAMYLCATSTHGGTGGPQPQHFGDGTRLSIL.

This clone was recorded only once. This chain joins TRBV7-9 and TRBJ1-2; weak D call: TRBD1 (6 bases). The ends were cut back, 3 bases at V and 8 bases at J, with 13 bases in the middle. Germline CDR1 is SEHNR and CDR2 is FQNEAQ (reference sequence). The CDR3 runs to 13 residues. This CDR3 is CASSLNPQGGYTF. In DNA form, the CDR3 reads TGTGCCAGCAGCTTGAACCCCCAGGGGGGCTACACCTTC. Based on the CDR3 plus reference TRBV7-9 and TRBJ1-2, the full variable domain is DTGVSQNPRHKITKRGQNVTFRCDPISEHNRLYWYRQTLGQGPEFLTYFQNEAQLEKSRLLSDRFSAERPKGSFSTLEIQRTEQGDSAMYLCASSLNPQGGYTFGSGTRLTVV.

V usage is TRBV27 and J usage is TRBJ2-3, with 9 positions matching TRBD1. Germline V gene data show CDR1 as MNHEY and CDR2 as SMNVEV (reference sequence). Trimming removed 7 bases from V and 1 base from J; junction bases left unmatched: 6. CDR3 length: 15 amino acids. CDR3 sequence: CASKNRDRGTDTQYF. CDR3 in DNA: TGTGCCAGCAAAAACCGGGACAGGGGCACAGATACGCAGTATTTT.

Notes on this clone: One end of the junction does not line up with germline, which may come from a read error. V is TRBV5-8 and J is TRBJ2-7, with 9 bases identical to TRBD1. This CDR3 region has 18 residues. In germline, CDR1 is SGHTS, CDR2 YDEGEE. The CDR3 nucleotides are TGTGCCAGCAGCTTTCCTCCAGGGACAGGGTTGCCCTCCCACGAGCAGTACTTC. This encodes CASSFPPGTGLPSHEQYF.

The chain links TRBV6-6 to TRBJ1-2; the match to TRBD1 covers 7 bases. The ends lost 5 bases at V and 4 bases at J; junction bases unmatched: 7. The CDR3 has 14 amino acids. Germline values: CDR1 MNHNY, CDR2 SVGAGI (reference sequence). The CDR3 reads CASSAIRGTYGYTF. The CDR3 region has the DNA TGTGCCAGCAGTGCGATCAGGGGGACCTATGGCTACACCTTC.

This clone has a single count. The chain employs TRBV29-1 and TRBJ2-7, with 10 bases matching TRBD1. From germline, CDR1 is SQVTM and CDR2 ANQGSEA. This CDR3 contains 15 residues. The V gene end was trimmed by 2 bases and the J gene end by 5 bases; junction bases not matched to a gene: 9. DNA of the CDR3: TGCAGCGTTGAACTGAAGGACAGGGGGTGGGACGAGCAGTACTTC. The encoded protein is CSVELKDRGWDEQYF.

The chain uses TRBV9 and TRBJ2-5; 13 bases match TRBD2. This CDR3 contains 17 residues. Trimming took 3 bases from V and 3 from J; bases not matched to a gene: 8. Germline CDR1 SGDLS, CDR2 YYNGEE. In DNA form, the CDR3 reads TGTGCCAGCAGCGAGTGGGGGGGACTAGCGGGAAAAGAGACCCAGTACTTC. It encodes CASSEWGGLAGKETQYF. Complete variable domain (other parts from reference TRBV9 and TRBJ2-5): DSGVTQTPKHLITATGQRVTLRCSPRSGDLSVYWYQQSLDQGLQFLIQYYNGEERAKGNILERFSAQQFPDLHSELNLSSLELGDSALYFCASSEWGGLAGKETQYFGPGTRLLVL.

CDR3 loop: CASSDPLTTMGHEQYF. The CDR3 DNA follows: TGTGCCAGCAGTGACCCATTAACAACGATGGGCCACGAGCAGTACTTC. The V gene is TRBV6-1, the J gene TRBJ2-7; the D is unclear. V was pared by 3 bases and J by 5 bases, with 20 bases between. CDR3 size: 16 residues. Germline V gene lookup returns CDR1 MNHNS and CDR2 SASEGT.

The chain combines TRBV11-2 with TRBJ1-1; D gene ambiguous. The CDR3 has 12 residues. Germline V CDR1 and CDR2: SGHAT, FQNNGV. The V and J ends lost 2 bases and 5 bases respectively, with 6 bases between them. CDR3 coding DNA: TGTGCCAGCAGCTTACCAGGAACTGAAGCTTTCTTT. Translating it yields CASSLPGTEAFF.

V and J are TRBV5-1 and TRBJ1-3; D remains unclear. The germline V gene encodes CDR1 SGHRS and CDR2 YFSETQ. V was trimmed by 0 bases and J by 5 bases, leaving 15 bases between them. There are 16 residues in the CDR3. The CDR3 loop reads CASSLDLLEARNTIYF. The CDR3 region has the DNA TGCGCCAGCAGCTTGGATTTGCTCGAGGCGCGAAACACCATATATTTT.

The V call is TRBV5-4, the J call TRBJ2-3; D is perhaps TRBD2 (7 bases). The germline V and J ends were trimmed by 2 bases and 3 bases, with 13 bases remaining between them. CDR3 size: 15 residues. Per the germline V gene, CDR1 is SGHNT and CDR2 is YYREEE (reference sequence). CDR3 sequence (DNA): TGTGCCAGCAGCTTAAGAGGGGGGGTAACAGATACGCAGTATTTT. Translated: CASSLRGGVTDTQYF.

V and J are TRBV19 and TRBJ2-7; no reliable D call. The CDR3 sequence is 15 residues long. V was shortened by 1 base and J by 0 bases, with 10 bases between the two germline ends. Looked up from germline, CDR1 is LNHDA and CDR2 is SQIVND (reference sequence). DNA for the CDR3: TGTGCCAGTAGTATAGTTGGGCTTTCCTCCTACGAGCAGTACTTC. It translates to CASSIVGLSSYEQYF.

This chain links TRBV10-3 with TRBJ2-1; 12 bases match TRBD2. Germline V gene data show CDR1 as ENHRY and CDR2 as SYGVKD. The CDR3 length is 14 residues. V gave up 10 bases and J gave up 8 bases; unmatched junction bases: 9. The chain's CDR3 is CATKLAGGMDEQFF. The CDR3 region has the DNA TGTGCCACAAAACTAGCGGGAGGAATGGATGAGCAGTTCTTC.

The sample holds a few counts of this clone. The chain is built from TRBV19 and TRBJ1-2; D is possibly TRBD1 (6 bases). V gave up 6 bases and J gave up 8 bases, with 25 bases separating them. Germline V lookup: CDR1 LNHDA, CDR2 SQIVND (reference sequence). There are 16 residues in the CDR3. CDR3 amino acids: CASSPQPGAESGGYTF. CDR3 in DNA: TGTGCCAGTAGCCCTCAACCAGGGGCAGAAAGCGGAGGCTACACCTTC.

V is TRBV19 and J is TRBJ2-3; D gene uncertain. Germline CDR1 and CDR2: LNHDA and SQIVND (reference sequence). This CDR3 is built from 15 residues. V dropped 0 bases and J dropped 0 bases, with 7 bases sitting between them. The CDR3: CASSIERSSTDTQYF. The CDR3 region has the DNA TGTGCCAGTAGTATAGAGCGGTCTAGCACAGATACGCAGTATTTT. Filled out from reference TRBV19 and TRBJ2-3, the complete variable domain reads DGGITQSPKYLFRKEGQNVTLSCEQNLNHDAMYWYRQDPGQGLRLIYYSQIVNDFQKGDIAEGYSVSREKKESFPLTVTSAQKNPTAFYLCASSIERSSTDTQYFGPGTRLTVL.

This chain uses TRBV5-1 with TRBJ1-6; 7 bases map to TRBD1. The CDR3 totals 15 residues. Germline lookup yields CDR1 SGHRS and CDR2 YFSETQ. With V trimmed by 0 bases and J by 5 bases, 2 bases remained unmatched. The CDR3 sequence: CASSLEGTDNSPLHF. Here the CDR3 DNA reads TGCGCCAGCAGCTTGGAGGGGACAGATAATTCACCCCTCCACTTT.

The V call is TRBV28, the J call TRBJ1-5; perhaps TRBD1 as D (5 bases). Germline V gives CDR1 MDHEN, CDR2 SYDVKM. This CDR3 has 16 amino acids. V was shortened by 1 base and J by 5 bases, with 15 bases between the two germline ends. CDR3 loop: CASSLLGQILHQPQHF. For the CDR3, the DNA is TGTGCCAGCAGTTTATTGGGGCAGATATTGCATCAGCCCCAGCATTTT.

Only one count was recorded for this clone. The chain uses TRBV19 and TRBJ2-1; 10 bases align to TRBD2. J lost 6 bases, V lost 3 bases, and 8 bases had no gene match. Germline lookup yields CDR1 LNHDA and CDR2 SQIVND (reference sequence). CDR3 size: 16 residues. CDR3 in DNA: TGTGCCAGTAGTATTGGACTAGCGGCAGGCGGCAATGAGCAGTTCTTC. Its translation is CASSIGLAAGGNEQFF.

The rearrangement joins TRBV7-2 to TRBJ2-7; 11 bases line up with TRBD2. Germline loops: CDR1 SGHTA, CDR2 FQGNSA. This CDR3 contains 17 residues. V shed 4 bases and J 0 bases; nucleotides not matched to a gene: 8. The CDR3 sequence: CASSSRLAGYGSYEQYF. The CDR3 bases are TGTGCCAGCAGCTCGAGACTAGCGGGGTATGGCTCCTACGAGCAGTACTTC.

The rearrangement uses TRBV6-5 and TRBJ1-2; TRBD1 is a possible D gene (5 bases). Germline CDR1 MNHEY, CDR2 SVGAGI. Between the trimmed V and J ends, which lost 2 bases and 5 bases, there was a span of 9 bases. The CDR3 extends over 13 amino acids. The CDR3 reads CASSYDSMYGYTF. CDR3 sequence (DNA): TGTGCCAGCAGTTACGACAGCATGTATGGCTACACCTTC.

This clone was observed a few times. This rearrangement joins TRBV2 to TRBJ2-5, with 11 bases that match TRBD1. Germline assignment: CDR1 SNHLY and CDR2 FYNNEI. There are 15 residues in the CDR3. V shed 5 bases and J 0 bases; nucleotides not matched to a gene: 2. CDR3 sequence (DNA): TGTGCCAGCAGTCGGGACAGGGGGAACCAAGAGACCCAGTACTTC. This gives the protein CASSRDRGNQETQYF.

This clone appeared a single time. The chain links TRBV7-6 to TRBJ2-2; 7 bases align to TRBD1. V lost 1 base, J lost 4 bases, and 9 bases stayed unmatched. Germline CDR1 is SGHVS and CDR2 is FNYEAQ. The CDR3 extends over 17 amino acids. The CDR3 sequence is CASSLVIGGASTGELFF. For the CDR3, the DNA is TGTGCCAGCAGCTTAGTTATAGGGGGCGCCTCCACCGGGGAGCTGTTTTTT.

The chain recombines TRBV11-3 with TRBJ2-3; TRBD2 matches 10 bases. V was pared by 5 bases and J by 9 bases, with 2 bases of the junction left unmatched. Germline-derived CDR1 and CDR2 are SGHNT and YENEEA. There are 12 residues in the CDR3. The CDR3, as DNA: TGTGCCAGCAGCCAAGCGGGAGGGACGCAGTATTTT. This encodes CASSQAGGTQYF.

The CDR3 protein is CASNWRQGRNTEAFF. CDR3 nucleotides: TGTGCCAGCAATTGGAGGCAGGGGAGGAACACTGAAGCTTTCTTT. The rearrangement uses TRBV6-5 and TRBJ1-1; weak D call: TRBD1 (6 bases). The CDR3 is made up of 15 amino acids. V was pared by 7 bases and J by 1 base, with 16 bases between. Germline lookup yields CDR1 MNHEY and CDR2 SVGAGI.